These 18 T cell receptor beta chains were all obtained from the same sample, sequenced in a study of blood T cells in healthy people across ages. Then a second PCR, running about 6 to 12 cycles, was carried out with a sample-barcoded 5' primer and a J-beta primer mix. TCRdb reanalysed the 5' RACE reads using MiXCR and keeps one entry per CDR3 protein. Altogether 540,000 or so distinct CDR3 sequences are present, nearly 25% being singletons, with the ten largest covering 7.5% to 9%. The same data also contributed to another study, on T cells of mothers and their children.

Specimen: blood. All receptors come from a boy aged 5-17 years in good health.

CDR3 sequence: CSARPEQGTRNQPQHF. The CDR3 DNA is TGCAGTGCTAGGCCCGAGCAGGGGACCCGCAATCAGCCCCAGCATTTT. V and J are TRBV20-1 and TRBJ1-5; TRBD1 might be the D (6 bases). Germline CDR1 is DFQATT and CDR2 is SNEGSKA (reference sequence). V was cut by 3 bases and J by 2 bases, with 17 bases left in between. CDR3 length: 16 amino acids.

This chain connects TRBV4-3 to TRBJ2-2, with D perhaps given as TRBD1 or TRBD2 (5 bases each). Trimming removed 1 base from V and 3 bases from J, with 15 bases in between. CDR3 size: 17 residues. Germline values: CDR1 LGHNA, CDR2 YSLEER. The CDR3 region is CASSQATGPMDTGELFF. The CDR3 region has the DNA TGCGCCAGCAGCCAAGCTACGGGACCTATGGACACCGGGGAGCTGTTTTTT.

The rearrangement joins TRBV6-6 to TRBJ1-6; D perhaps matches TRBD1 (6 bases). Trimming took 6 bases from V and 1 from J, leaving 13 bases between them. CDR1 is MNHNY, CDR2 SVGAGI, per germline (reference sequence). This CDR3 is built from 16 residues. The CDR3 loop reads CASSTQGRSYNSPLHF. The CDR3 nucleotides are TGTGCCAGCAGCACACAGGGTCGTTCCTATAATTCACCCCTCCACTTT.

The chain carries TRBV6-2 or TRBV6-3 and TRBJ1-2; 10 nucleotides line up with TRBD1. This CDR3 has 16 amino acids. The junction had 9 bases not matched to a gene; V was cut back by 6 bases and J by 2 bases. CDR1 is MNHEY and CDR2 is SVGEGT in the germline V gene. Here the CDR3 reads CASSRTGGIRNYGYTF. DNA for the CDR3: TGTGCCAGCAGCCGGACAGGGGGAATACGGAACTATGGCTACACCTTC.

In this sample, this clonotype turned up a few times. This chain connects TRBV7-2 to TRBJ2-5; 9 bases match TRBD1. The J call is doubtful: the DNA matches TRBJ2-7 better. CDR1 and CDR2 from the germline V gene are SGHTA and FQGNSA. There are 16 residues in the CDR3. In nucleotides, the CDR3 is TGTGCCAGCAGCTCCGGGACCGGACAGGGGAATTACGAGCAGTACTTC. Encoded protein: CASSSGTGQGNYEQYF.

V gene TRBV20-1 combines with J gene TRBJ2-7; 9 nucleotides line up with TRBD2. V was pared by 0 bases and J by 6 bases, with 6 bases of the junction left unmatched. CDR1 and CDR2 from the germline V gene are DFQATT and SNEGSKA (reference sequence). The CDR3 consists of 14 residues. CDR3: CSAREGREGIEQYF. The DNA of the CDR3 is TGCAGTGCTAGAGAGGGGCGGGAGGGAATCGAGCAGTACTTC.

The gene calls are TRBV4-1 and TRBJ2-5; TRBD2 matches at 10 bases. TRBJ2-7 matches the DNA end more closely, so the J call is doubtful. Germline V gene lookup returns CDR1 MGHRA and CDR2 YSYEKL. This CDR3 comprises 15 residues. CDR3 bases: TGCGCCAGCAGCCAAGAACTAGCGGGACTCTACGAGCAGTACTTC. As protein: CASSQELAGLYEQYF.

DNA of the CDR3: TGTGCCAGCAGCGGTTGGGGACAGGCCTCCTACGAGCAGTACTTC. It yields the protein CASSGWGQASYEQYF. The rearrangement links TRBV2 to TRBJ2-7; 8 bases align to TRBD1. Germline loops: CDR1 SNHLY, CDR2 FYNNEI. J lost 0 bases, V lost 6 bases, and 7 bases had no gene match. CDR3 length: 15 residues.

This clonotype was detected a few times. The chain employs TRBV6-2 or TRBV6-3 and TRBJ2-2; 13 bases fit TRBD2. The V gene end was trimmed by 4 bases and the J gene end by 1 base; junction bases not matched to a gene: 9. The CDR3 covers 19 residues. The V gene's germline CDR1 is MNHEY and CDR2 SVGEGT. The CDR3 DNA follows: TGTGCCAGCAGTTCTCCCGGGACTAGCGGGAACTTGAACACCGGGGAGCTGTTTTTT. This sequence encodes CASSSPGTSGNLNTGELFF.

This chain links TRBV15 with TRBJ1-5, with D possibly TRBD1 on 5 matching bases. This CDR3 spans 16 amino acids. V gave up 0 bases and J gave up 7 bases, with 16 bases separating them. Germline values: CDR1 LNHNV, CDR2 YYDKDF (reference sequence). The chain's CDR3 is CATSRDGGLPWQPQHF. In DNA, the CDR3 is TGTGCCACCAGCAGAGATGGGGGACTCCCTTGGCAGCCCCAGCATTTT.

Remarks on this clonotype: A read error may produce the germline difference seen at one junction end. The chain links TRBV6-1 to TRBJ1-1, with D hard to call. The CDR3 extends over 13 amino acids. Per the germline V gene, CDR1 is MNHNS and CDR2 is SASEGT. Written as DNA, the CDR3 is TGTGCCAGCAGTGTTTTGTCGAACGCTGAAGCTTTCTTT. It is translated as CASSVLSNAEAFF.

This clonotype was observed a handful of times. The chain carries TRBV29-1 and TRBJ2-6; D may match TRBD1 or TRBD2 (5 bases each). This CDR3 contains 14 residues. Germline V CDR1 and CDR2: SQVTM, ANQGSEA. The germline V and J ends were trimmed by 2 bases and 9 bases, with 14 bases remaining between them. CDR3 loop: CSVESGGGGNVLTF. In DNA, the CDR3 is TGCAGCGTTGAAAGTGGGGGTGGTGGCAACGTCCTGACTTTC.

The chain carries TRBV6-2 or TRBV6-3 and TRBJ1-1; D is unclear. V was shortened by 8 bases and J by 4 bases, with 11 bases between the two germline ends. The CDR3 is 12 amino acids. Per the germline V gene, CDR1 is MNHEY and CDR2 is SVGEGT. The CDR3 DNA reads TGTGCCAGCCGTCCCCTCTTCACTGAAGCTTTCTTT. Protein: CASRPLFTEAFF.

CDR3 sequence reads: CSVEDPNLTGGPGNTIYF. The DNA for the CDR3 is TGCAGCGTTGAAGATCCCAATCTGACAGGGGGACCTGGAAACACCATATATTTT. The V and J genes are TRBV29-1 and TRBJ1-3; 9 bases align to TRBD1. V was pared by 0 bases and J by 2 bases, with 11 bases of the junction left unmatched. Germline lookup yields CDR1 SQVTM and CDR2 ANQGSEA. The CDR3 sequence is 18 residues long.

Only a few counts were recorded for this clonotype. The V gene is TRBV20-1, the J gene TRBJ1-1, with unresolved D. Trimming took off 3 bases at V and 4 bases at J, with 21 bases between the two ends. CDR1 and CDR2 (germline): DFQATT, SNEGSKA (reference sequence). This CDR3 region has 16 residues. Written as DNA, the CDR3 is TGCAGTGCTAGTCAGGACCCTTGGCCGATGAGCACTGAAGCTTTCTTT. This gives the protein CSASQDPWPMSTEAFF.

The CDR3 region is CSVEQGVRSEAFF. As DNA, the CDR3 is TGCAGCGTTGAACAAGGGGTCCGGTCTGAAGCTTTCTTT. The chain is built from TRBV29-1 and TRBJ1-1; the D gene is possibly TRBD1 (5 bases). The CDR3 is 13 amino acids. CDR1 is SQVTM, CDR2 ANQGSEA, per germline. Between the trimmed V and J ends, which lost 2 bases and 6 bases, there was a span of 13 bases.

This sequence joins TRBV7-2 and TRBJ2-5; the D gene is possibly TRBD2 (6 bases). Trimming shortened V by 1 base and J by 5 bases, and 20 bases separated the two germline ends. The germline V gene encodes CDR1 SGHTA and CDR2 FQGNSA. The CDR3 loop spans 17 amino acids. CDR3 sequence reads: CASSLDPRVAAHETQYF. CDR3 nucleotides: TGTGCCAGCAGCTTAGACCCAAGAGTAGCGGCCCATGAGACCCAGTACTTC.

CDR3 protein: CASSLSFQNNEKLFF. In nucleotides, the CDR3 is TGTGCCAGCAGTTTAAGTTTCCAGAATAATGAAAAACTGTTTTTT. The V and J genes are TRBV27 and TRBJ1-4, with D unclear. Germline V lookup: CDR1 MNHEY, CDR2 SMNVEV (reference sequence). V was trimmed by 2 bases and J by 4 bases, leaving 11 bases between them. The CDR3 totals 15 residues.